The present entry profiles one T cell receptor beta chain with its context. This entry comes from a study of blood T cell repertoires in COVID-19. At the level of the study: There were acute and convalescent COVID-19 samples, and they came from the United States, Italy and Spain. Nucleic acid was either cDNA or gDNA, and it came from T cells, B-cell-depleted T cells, or PBMCs.

The V gene end was trimmed by 1 base and the J gene end by 8 bases; junction bases not matched to a gene: 3. CDR3 length equals 13 residues. The germline V gene has CDR1 SGHNT and CDR2 YENEEA. Original methodology: Amplification with reference gene primers provided the estimates of nucleated cell counts. Assay used: immunoSEQ multiplex PCR; TCRdb lists only in-frame clones, some missing. V and J calls and clone size are those listed in that table; D and trimming were worked out from the DNA. Altogether 270,000 or so clones are present, around 86% being singletons, with the ten largest covering around 3%.

The TCR originated in a woman in her 30s with active or convalescent COVID-19. The chain carries TRBV11-3 and TRBJ1-2, with TRBD1 identical over 8 bases. Material: peripheral blood. Written as DNA, the CDR3 is TGTGCCAGCAGCTTAGCAGGGGGCAGGGGCTACACCTTC. This codes for CASSLAGGRGYTF.